This TCR beta chain was identified in a study of blood T cell repertoires in COVID-19. Whole-study context: The United States, Italy and Spain supplied acute and convalescent COVID-19 samples. Nucleic acid was either cDNA or gDNA, and it came from T cells, B-cell-depleted T cells, or PBMCs.

The germline CDR1 and CDR2 sequences are MGHRA and YSYEKL. Trimming took 0 bases from V and 2 from J; bases not matched to a gene: 8. The CDR3 length is 17 residues. Only a few counts were recorded for this clone. As handled by the study authors: Counts of nucleated cells, estimated from reference gene primer amplification, were obtained. The protocol was immunoSEQ multiplex PCR, while the TCRdb copy is restricted to in-frame clones and leaves out a portion. D and trimming come from the DNA, and the V and J calls and clone size come from that table. The top ten hold about 9.6% of the sample, which has hundreds of thousands of clones, 70% to 85% seen once.

Sequenced material: peripheral blood. The clonotype was recovered from a man older than 75 with acute or convalescent COVID-19. The genes are TRBV4-1 and TRBJ1-2; TRBD1 agrees at 8 bases. CDR3 residues: CASSQEGRGRKNYGYTF. The DNA for the CDR3 is TGCGCCAGCAGCCAAGAAGGCAGGGGGCGAAAGAACTATGGCTACACCTTC.